The 20 T cell receptor beta chains given below trace back to one sample, sequenced in a study of T cell responses to AZD1222 COVID-19 vaccine. Sequencing used immunoSEQ multiplex PCR; TCRdb keeps in-frame clones, though not all of them. This sample yields about 130,000 clones, of which 70% to 90% are seen a single time; 1.9% belongs to the top ten. The sample was peripheral blood, taken on day 0 of AZD1222 vaccination. The receptors originated from an adult in good health.

The V call is TRBV6-2 or TRBV6-3, the J call TRBJ2-7; 7 nucleotides align to TRBD1. Per germline, CDR1 MNHEY and CDR2 SVGEGT. V gave up 0 bases and J gave up 3 bases; unmatched junction bases: 2. The CDR3 has 14 amino acids. CDR3 in DNA: TGTGCCAGCAGTTACTCAAGGACAGGCTACGAGCAGTACTTC. It translates to CASSYSRTGYEQYF.

V and J are TRBV4-1 and TRBJ1-6; no reliable D call. There are 15 residues in the CDR3. Between the trimmed V and J ends, which lost 1 base and 7 bases, there was a span of 11 bases. Looked up from germline, CDR1 is MGHRA and CDR2 is YSYEKL. The CDR3 nucleotides are TGCGCCAGCAGCCAAGGACTGGTAGCGAATTCACCCCTCCACTTT. Its translation is CASSQGLVANSPLHF.

This chain uses TRBV7-9 with TRBJ2-7, with D possibly matching TRBD2 (6 bases). Looked up from germline, CDR1 is SEHNR and CDR2 is FQNEAQ (reference sequence). The CDR3 is 15 residues long. V was cut by 4 bases and J by 6 bases, with 19 bases left in between. CDR3 DNA sequence: TGTGCCAGCAGCTCCCAATCAGACCCGCGGGGCGAGCAGTACTTC. Encoded protein: CASSSQSDPRGEQYF. The entire variable domain, with the rest obtained from reference TRBV7-9 and TRBJ2-7, is as follows: DTGVSQNPRHKITKRGQNVTFRCDPISEHNRLYWYRQTLGQGPEFLTYFQNEAQLEKSRLLSDRFSAERPKGSFSTLEIQRTEQGDSAMYLCASSSQSDPRGEQYFGPGTRLTVT.

The chain links TRBV4-3 to TRBJ1-1; 7 bases are a match to TRBD1. Per the germline V gene, CDR1 is LGHNA and CDR2 is YSLEER. The junction had 3 bases not matched to a gene; V was cut back by 2 bases and J by 3 bases. This CDR3 is built from 14 residues. The CDR3 sequence: CASSQQGGDTEAFF. The CDR3 region has the DNA TGCGCCAGCAGCCAACAGGGGGGTGACACTGAAGCTTTCTTT.

The J gene is TRBJ1-2, the V gene TRBV29-1, with D possibly being TRBD1 (5 bases). The CDR3 loop spans 13 amino acids. V was trimmed by 3 bases and J by 4 bases, leaving 12 bases between them. Per the germline V gene, CDR1 is SQVTM and CDR2 is ANQGSEA. This CDR3 is CSVEKGRGYGYTF. The CDR3 DNA reads as TGCAGCGTTGAGAAGGGACGGGGCTATGGCTACACCTTC.

The V and J genes are TRBV3-1 (or the pseudogene TRBV3-2) and TRBJ2-1; 7 nucleotides agree with TRBD2. Trimming removed 2 bases from V and 8 bases from J; junction bases left unmatched: 18. The CDR3 contains 18 residues. In germline, CDR1 is LGHDT, CDR2 YNNKEL (reference sequence). The DNA of the CDR3 is TGTGCCAGCAGCCAAAGGGACTACGATAACCCGGCGGTGGATGAGCAGTTCTTC. Residues: CASSQRDYDNPAVDEQFF.

The chain recombines TRBV29-1 with TRBJ1-3; D unresolved. V dropped 4 bases and J dropped 8 bases, with 12 bases sitting between them. Germline loops: CDR1 SQVTM, CDR2 ANQGSEA. This CDR3 comprises 12 residues. CDR3: CSVAGRGDTIYF. CDR3 DNA: TGCAGCGTTGCCGGCCGGGGTGACACCATATATTTT.

The J gene is TRBJ1-2, the V gene TRBV25-1; D is perhaps TRBD1 (6 bases). V shed 7 bases and J shed 6 bases, with 15 bases lying between them. The CDR3 runs 13 residues. In germline, CDR1 is MGHDK, CDR2 SYGVNS. The DNA of the CDR3 is TGTGCCAGCAAGGAACAGGGATCGGATGGCTACACCTTC. Protein: CASKEQGSDGYTF.

This clone turned up a few times. The V call is TRBV10-3, the J call TRBJ1-4; D is possibly TRBD1 (5 bases). Trimming removed 1 base from V and 7 bases from J, with 16 bases in between. This CDR3 region has 16 residues. Germline V gene sequence: CDR1 ENHRY, CDR2 SYGVKD. The CDR3 region is CAISEYTRDETEKLFF. CDR3 nucleotides: TGTGCCATCAGTGAGTATACCAGGGACGAGACTGAAAAACTGTTTTTT.

The chain joins TRBV27 to TRBJ2-1; 7 bases match TRBD2. This CDR3 comprises 15 residues. Germline assignment: CDR1 MNHEY and CDR2 SMNVEV (reference sequence). V trimming: 2 bases; J trimming: 4 bases; junction bases outside the gene matches: 5. In DNA form, the CDR3 reads TGTGCCAGCAGTTTAGAAGCGGGAAGGTACAATGAGCAGTTCTTC. This translates into CASSLEAGRYNEQFF.

Of note for this clone: One junction end does not reproduce the germline sequence, and a read error may be involved. The chain joins TRBV11-1 to TRBJ2-3; 8 bases fit TRBD1. CDR1 SGHAT and CDR2 FQDESV come from the germline V gene (reference sequence). The CDR3 is made up of 13 amino acids. DNA of the CDR3: TGTGCCAGCAGTTTAGACAGGGGAGATACGCAGTATTTT. This translates into CASSLDRGDTQYF.

The chain couples TRBV10-3 to TRBJ1-2; D perhaps matches TRBD1 (5 bases). Trimming removed 1 base from V and 8 bases from J, with 14 bases in between. Germline CDR1 ENHRY, CDR2 SYGVKD. The CDR3 consists of 14 residues. The CDR3: CAISELYGTAGYTF. In DNA, the CDR3 is TGTGCCATCAGTGAGTTGTATGGGACGGCCGGCTACACCTTC.

The chain uses TRBV19 and TRBJ1-2; D possibly corresponds to TRBD1 (5 bases). Trimming cost V 6 bases and J 3 bases, with 17 bases left between them. Germline V CDR1 and CDR2: LNHDA, SQIVND (reference sequence). The CDR3 runs 15 residues. CDR3 bases: TGTGCCAGTAGCACGGGGACGAATCTACACTATGGCTACACCTTC. This sequence encodes CASSTGTNLHYGYTF.

Here the CDR3 DNA reads TGCGCCAGCAGCCATGTCGACACCCCCTATGGCTACACCTTC. Encoded protein: CASSHVDTPYGYTF. The chain recombines TRBV4-1 with TRBJ1-2; D unresolved. The CDR3 spans 14 residues. Deletions cut 3 bases from V and 4 bases from J, with 12 bases between. Germline V CDR1 and CDR2: MGHRA, YSYEKL.

The rearrangement links TRBV28 to TRBJ1-5; TRBD1 is a possible D gene (5 bases). The germline V gene encodes CDR1 MDHEN and CDR2 SYDVKM. The CDR3 contains 12 residues. The V and J ends lost 11 bases and 7 bases respectively, with 15 bases between them. The CDR3 here is CAGGVGFQPQHF. The DNA of the CDR3 is TGTGCCGGGGGGGTAGGTTTCCAGCCCCAGCATTTT.

This rearrangement joins TRBV6-2 or TRBV6-3 to TRBJ2-3; D gene unclear. CDR1 and CDR2 from the germline V gene are MNHEY and SVGEGT. CDR3 size: 14 residues. The V end lost 0 bases, the J end lost 7 bases, and 11 bases lay between the germline ends. CDR3: CASSYSGSHNTQYF. Here the CDR3 DNA reads TGTGCCAGCAGTTACTCGGGCTCCCATAATACGCAGTATTTT.

This clone appeared a single time. The chain couples TRBV2 to TRBJ2-1; D is possibly TRBD1 (6 bases). The CDR3 is 15 residues long. V was pared by 5 bases and J by 3 bases, with 14 bases between. Germline CDR1 reads SNHLY; CDR2 reads FYNNEI. The DNA of the CDR3 is TGTGCCAGCAGTCGTGGGACACCCGGCTACAATGAGCAGTTCTTC. This translates into CASSRGTPGYNEQFF.

Here the CDR3 reads CASSARDRGELNYGYTF. The DNA for the CDR3 is TGTGCCAGCAGTGCCCGGGACAGGGGCGAATTGAACTATGGCTACACCTTC. V usage is TRBV25-1 and J usage is TRBJ1-2, with TRBD1 identical over 10 bases. CDR1 and CDR2 from the germline V gene are MGHDK and SYGVNS. The V segment lost 4 bases and the J segment 2 bases; nucleotides outside the gene matches: 10. The CDR3 extends over 17 amino acids.

The rearrangement uses TRBV10-2 and TRBJ1-1, with unresolved D. The CDR3 totals 16 residues. Germline lookup yields CDR1 WSHSY and CDR2 SAAADI. With 2 bases removed from V and 3 bases from J, the gap between germline ends came to 16 bases. The CDR3 sequence is CASSEGLFEDHTEAFF. The CDR3 DNA reads TGCGCCAGCAGTGAGGGGTTGTTTGAGGACCACACTGAAGCTTTCTTT.

This chain connects TRBV15 to TRBJ2-3; no clear D gene. The V end was cut by 0 bases, the J end by 5 bases, with 9 bases between. The CDR3 length is 14 residues. Germline V gene data show CDR1 as LNHNV and CDR2 as YYDKDF (reference sequence). CDR3 residues: CATSREGPRDTQYF. DNA of the CDR3: TGTGCCACCAGCAGAGAAGGGCCAAGAGATACGCAGTATTTT.